The 22 T cell receptor beta chains presented below share a single source sample, sequenced in a study of shared clonotypes between healthy human individuals. Libraries were prepared by immunoSEQ multiplex PCR; TCRdb keeps only in-frame clonotypes and omits some of them. Here the sample spans over a million clones, roughly 96% being singletons. Source material: naive CD4+ T cells sorted from blood. Subset indicated: CD45RA+ positively selected. Receptor source: a young man in good health.

V is TRBV6-5 and J is TRBJ2-1, with TRBD2 as a possible D gene (6 bases). Trimming left V 5 bases short and J 11 bases short, with 19 bases between. Germline V gives CDR1 MNHEY, CDR2 SVGAGI. This CDR3 is 14 amino acids long. CDR3 in amino acids: CASSTRRGSVKQFF. As DNA, the CDR3 is TGTGCCAGCAGTACTAGGAGGGGATCGGTGAAGCAGTTCTTC.

The CDR3 nucleotides read TGTGCCAGCTCACCCGAGACAGGGGGCAATCAGCCCCAGCATTTT. This codes for CASSPETGGNQPQHF. The rearrangement joins TRBV18 to TRBJ1-5; TRBD1 aligns across 8 bases. The CDR3 runs to 15 residues. Per the germline V gene, CDR1 is KGHSH and CDR2 is LQKENI. After removal of 3 bases from V and 2 bases from J, the junction contained 3 bases not matched to a gene.

CDR3 amino acids: CASSLRRQPYNEQFF. The CDR3 DNA reads TGTGCCAGCAGCTTGAGAAGGCAGCCCTACAATGAGCAGTTCTTC. This chain links TRBV5-4 with TRBJ2-1; D is undetermined. The CDR3 length is 15 residues. Germline lookup yields CDR1 SGHNT and CDR2 YYREEE (reference sequence). Trimming took off 1 base at V and 2 bases at J, with 10 bases between the two ends.

The chain uses TRBV7-9 and TRBJ1-2, with D possibly being TRBD1 (5 bases). V was pared by 3 bases and J by 0 bases, with 5 bases between. CDR1 is SEHNR and CDR2 is FQNEAQ in the germline V gene (reference sequence). This CDR3 has 13 amino acids. The CDR3 protein is CASSFRANYGYTF. The CDR3 DNA sequence: TGTGCCAGCAGCTTCAGGGCTAACTATGGCTACACCTTC.

This chain uses TRBV30 with TRBJ1-4; D is unclear. V was cut by 1 base and J by 4 bases, with 7 bases left in between. CDR3 length: 13 amino acids. CDR1 is GTSNPN, CDR2 SVGIG, per germline (reference sequence). CDR3 in amino acids: CAWSGGFNEKLFF. The CDR3 coding sequence is TGTGCCTGGAGTGGAGGGTTTAATGAAAAACTGTTTTTT.

The chain uses TRBV11-2 and TRBJ2-1; 12 nucleotides align to TRBD2. CDR3 length equals 18 residues. Looked up from germline, CDR1 is SGHAT and CDR2 is FQNNGV. The trim removed 2 bases at V and 7 bases at J, leaving 12 bases unmatched. DNA of the CDR3: TGTGCCAGCAGCTTATTGGAGCTAGCGGGAGGGCGTGGGAATGAGCAGTTCTTC. It is translated as CASSLLELAGGRGNEQFF.

A single count supports this clone. The V gene is TRBV15, the J gene TRBJ2-4; either TRBD1 or TRBD2 may fit D (5 bases each). CDR1 is LNHNV, CDR2 YYDKDF, per germline (reference sequence). The V end was cut by 4 bases, the J end by 0 bases, with 13 bases between. CDR3 length: 16 amino acids. The CDR3 here is CATSKRGQVAKNIQYF. CDR3 in DNA: TGTGCCACCAGCAAACGGGGCCAGGTAGCCAAAAACATTCAGTACTTC.

The chain links TRBV11-1 to TRBJ2-1, with D perhaps TRBD2 (7 bases). Per germline, CDR1 SGHAT and CDR2 FQDESV (reference sequence). Trimming removed 5 bases from V and 0 bases from J, with 14 bases in between. The CDR3 is made up of 16 amino acids. As DNA, the CDR3 is TGTGCCAGCAGCCCGCGGGGGCTAATCTCCTACAATGAGCAGTTCTTC. Residues: CASSPRGLISYNEQFF. Full variable domain (missing parts from reference TRBV11-1 and TRBJ2-1): EAEVAQSPRYKITEKSQAVAFWCDPISGHATLYWYRQILGQGPELLVQFQDESVVDDSQLPKDRFSAERLKGVDSTLKIQPAELGDSAMYLCASSPRGLISYNEQFFGPGTRLTVL.

This chain connects TRBV7-9 to TRBJ1-3; TRBD1 is a possible D gene (5 bases). The CDR3 spans 14 residues. V dropped 4 bases and J dropped 0 bases, with 7 bases sitting between them. CDR1 and CDR2 (germline): SEHNR, FQNEAQ (reference sequence). The chain's CDR3 is CASSSDSSGNTIYF. CDR3 in DNA: TGTGCCAGCAGCTCCGACAGCTCTGGAAACACCATATATTTT.

The genes are TRBV11-2 and TRBJ2-1; D is ambiguous. V was cut by 5 bases and J by 2 bases, with 19 bases left in between. Per germline, CDR1 SGHAT and CDR2 FQNNGV. The length of the CDR3 is 17 residues. Here the CDR3 DNA reads TGTGCCAGCAGCGTCGACACCGATCCCTTAGCCTACAATGAGCAGTTCTTC. This codes for CASSVDTDPLAYNEQFF.

This rearrangement joins TRBV19 to TRBJ1-5; 10 bases are shared with TRBD1. The CDR3 extends over 15 amino acids. Per germline, CDR1 LNHDA and CDR2 SQIVND (reference sequence). V lost 3 bases, J lost 7 bases, and 6 bases stayed unmatched. This CDR3 reads CASSIMTGGGQPQHF. CDR3 in DNA: TGTGCCAGTAGTATCATGACAGGGGGCGGGCAGCCCCAGCATTTT.

The gene calls are TRBV18 and TRBJ2-5; 11 bases fit TRBD2. The germline CDR1 and CDR2 sequences are KGHSH and LQKENI. Trimming took 1 base from V and 5 from J; bases not matched to a gene: 6. The CDR3 has 16 amino acids. CDR3 nucleotides: TGTGCCAGCTCACCACTAGAACTAGCGGGAGTTGAGACCCAGTACTTC. Amino acid sequence: CASSPLELAGVETQYF. Supplemented by reference TRBV18 and TRBJ2-5, the full variable domain reads NAGVMQNPRHLVRRRGQEARLRCSPMKGHSHVYWYRQLPEEGLKFMVYLQKENIIDESGMPKERFSAEFPKEGPSILRIQQVVRGDSAAYFCASSPLELAGVETQYFGPGTRLLVL.

The rearrangement links TRBV5-6 to TRBJ1-1; the D is unclear. The germline V and J ends were trimmed by 0 bases and 0 bases, with 3 bases remaining between them. This CDR3 region has 13 residues. Germline lookup yields CDR1 SGHDT and CDR2 YYEEEE. The CDR3, as DNA: TGTGCCAGCAGCTTGGGAATGAACACTGAAGCTTTCTTT. Translated, it gives CASSLGMNTEAFF.

The rearrangement joins TRBV9 to TRBJ2-1; D is unresolved. Germline values: CDR1 SGDLS, CDR2 YYNGEE. This CDR3 comprises 17 residues. The germline V and J ends were trimmed by 0 bases and 3 bases, with 16 bases remaining between them. CDR3 in amino acids: CASSVDGDKYIYNEQFF. The DNA of the CDR3 is TGTGCCAGCAGCGTAGACGGAGACAAATATATCTACAATGAGCAGTTCTTC.

The chain has TRBV15 and TRBJ2-7; 7 nucleotides align to TRBD1. Germline V lookup: CDR1 LNHNV, CDR2 YYDKDF (reference sequence). This CDR3 is built from 16 residues. Trimming cost V 5 bases and J 2 bases; bases outside gene matches: 12. This CDR3 reads CATSSPSRQGTYEQYF. For the CDR3, the DNA is TGTGCCACCAGCTCACCTTCCCGACAGGGCACCTACGAGCAGTACTTC.

The genes are TRBV7-2 and TRBJ2-1; D is unresolved. The CDR3 has 16 amino acids. V dropped 5 bases and J dropped 2 bases, with 16 bases sitting between them. The V gene's germline CDR1 is SGHTA and CDR2 FQGNSA. The CDR3 DNA follows: TGTGCCAGCAGCCCGCGACTGACCGGGCCCTACAATGAGCAGTTCTTC. It translates to CASSPRLTGPYNEQFF.

The chain is built from TRBV2 and TRBJ1-3; D is unresolved. The CDR3 sequence is 13 residues long. Germline CDR1 SNHLY, CDR2 FYNNEI. V was clipped by 4 bases and J by 5 bases, with 9 bases between them. The DNA of the CDR3 is TGTGCCAGCAGTGGTGGGAATAGAAACACCATATATTTT. This gives the protein CASSGGNRNTIYF.

The chain has TRBV28 and TRBJ1-5, with D hard to call. The length of the CDR3 is 12 residues. Germline CDR1 reads MDHEN; CDR2 reads SYDVKM. The germline V and J ends were trimmed by 3 bases and 11 bases, with 11 bases remaining between them. CDR3 amino acids: CASSFPSKAQHF. The CDR3 DNA sequence: TGTGCCAGCAGTTTTCCATCCAAGGCCCAGCATTTT.

The CDR3 nucleotides are TGTGCCAGCGGTCAGACAGGGGCGGATGGCTACACCTTC. It translates to CASGQTGADGYTF. This rearrangement joins TRBV28 to TRBJ1-2, with 8 nucleotides matching TRBD1. The germline CDR1 and CDR2 sequences are MDHEN and SYDVKM. V lost 8 bases, J lost 6 bases, and 8 bases stayed unmatched. The CDR3 covers 13 residues.

The chain is built from TRBV4-2 and TRBJ2-5; the match to TRBD2 covers 7 bases. Trimming removed 0 bases from V and 5 bases from J; junction bases left unmatched: 12. Germline CDR1 reads LGHNA; CDR2 reads YNFKEQ. This CDR3 is 17 amino acids long. In DNA form, the CDR3 reads TGTGCCAGCAGCCAAGATCCTAGCGGCGGTTTGAGGGAGACCCAGTACTTC. Translation gives CASSQDPSGGLRETQYF.

This chain links TRBV7-2 with TRBJ1-1; no firm D call. The CDR3 runs 16 residues. Trimming took 2 bases from V and 5 from J, leaving 18 bases between them. Germline loops: CDR1 SGHTA, CDR2 FQGNSA. CDR3 nucleotides: TGTGCCAGCAGCTTAAAATCTTCGGGCGCGGGGACTGAAGCTTTCTTT. This translates into CASSLKSSGAGTEAFF.

Comments on this clone: The sample carries other DNA sequences with the same CDR3. The chain couples TRBV15 to TRBJ2-7, with D hard to call. In germline, CDR1 is LNHNV, CDR2 YYDKDF (reference sequence). The CDR3 has 13 residues. Deletions cut 0 bases from V and 0 bases from J, with 3 bases between. The CDR3 bases are TGTGCCACCAGCAGAGATCCCTCCTACGAGCAGTACTTC. Amino acid sequence: CATSRDPSYEQYF.